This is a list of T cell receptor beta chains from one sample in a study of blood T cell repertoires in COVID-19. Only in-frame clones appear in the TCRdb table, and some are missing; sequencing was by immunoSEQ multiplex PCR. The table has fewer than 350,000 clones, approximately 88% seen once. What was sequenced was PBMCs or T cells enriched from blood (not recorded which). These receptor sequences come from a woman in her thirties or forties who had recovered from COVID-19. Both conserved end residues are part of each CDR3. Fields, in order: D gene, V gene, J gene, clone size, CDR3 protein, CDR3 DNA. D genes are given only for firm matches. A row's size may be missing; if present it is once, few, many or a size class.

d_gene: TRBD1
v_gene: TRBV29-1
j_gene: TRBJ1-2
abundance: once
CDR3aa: CSVVEQGVAYGYTF
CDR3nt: TGCAGCGTTGTGGAACAGGGGGTGGCCTATGGCTACACCTTC

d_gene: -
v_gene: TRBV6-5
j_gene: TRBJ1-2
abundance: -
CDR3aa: CASSYSFRGSGYTF
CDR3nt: TGTGCCAGCAGTTACTCGTTCAGAGGTAGTGGCTACACCTTC

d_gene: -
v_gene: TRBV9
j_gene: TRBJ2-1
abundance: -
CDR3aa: CASSPSPGSSYNEQFF
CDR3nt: TGTGCCAGCAGCCCTTCACCCGGGAGTAGCTACAATGAGCAGTTCTTC

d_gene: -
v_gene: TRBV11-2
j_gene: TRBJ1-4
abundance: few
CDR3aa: CASSLERINEKLFF
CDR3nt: TGTGCCAGCAGCTTAGAGCGCATAAATGAAAAACTGTTTTTT

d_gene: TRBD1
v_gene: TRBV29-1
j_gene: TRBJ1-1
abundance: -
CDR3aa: CSVKGQGATEAFF
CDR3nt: TGCAGCGTTAAGGGACAGGGGGCCACTGAAGCTTTCTTT

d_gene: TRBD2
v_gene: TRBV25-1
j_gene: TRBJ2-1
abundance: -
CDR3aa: CASSELSGDSYNEQFF
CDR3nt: TGTGCCAGCAGTGAACTTAGCGGGGACTCCTACAATGAGCAGTTCTTC

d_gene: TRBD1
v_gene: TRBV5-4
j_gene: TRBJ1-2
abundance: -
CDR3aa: CASSRPTGNLDGYTF
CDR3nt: TGTGCCAGCAGCAGGCCGACAGGGAATTTAGATGGCTACACCTTC

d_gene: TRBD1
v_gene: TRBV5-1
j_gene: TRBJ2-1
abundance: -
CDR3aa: CASSLAETGGEEQFF
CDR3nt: TGCGCCAGCAGCTTGGCCGAGACAGGGGGTGAAGAGCAGTTCTTC

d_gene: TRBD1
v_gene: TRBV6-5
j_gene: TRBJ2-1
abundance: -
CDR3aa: CASSYGQGASNEQFF
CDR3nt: TGTGCCAGCAGTTACGGCCAGGGGGCGTCCAATGAGCAGTTCTTC

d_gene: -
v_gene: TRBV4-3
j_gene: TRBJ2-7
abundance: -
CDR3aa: CASSQEFGTPYEQYF
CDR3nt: TGCGCCAGCAGCCAAGAATTCGGGACACCCTACGAGCAGTACTTC

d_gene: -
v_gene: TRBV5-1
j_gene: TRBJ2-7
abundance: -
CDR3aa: CASSSGVTPSYEQYF
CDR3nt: TGCGCCAGCAGCTCGGGGGTCACCCCGTCCTACGAGCAGTACTTC

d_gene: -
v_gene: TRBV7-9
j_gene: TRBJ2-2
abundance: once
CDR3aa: CASTRAGGELFF
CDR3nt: TGTGCCAGCACGAGGGCGGGCGGGGAGCTGTTTTTT

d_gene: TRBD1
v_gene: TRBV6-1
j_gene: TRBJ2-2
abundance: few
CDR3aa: CASSEATGSGELFF
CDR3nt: TGTGCCAGCAGTGAAGCGACAGGGTCCGGGGAGCTGTTTTTT

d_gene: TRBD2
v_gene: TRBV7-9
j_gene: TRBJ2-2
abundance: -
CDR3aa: CASSLSPSGGRLFF
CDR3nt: TGTGCCAGCAGCTTAAGTCCTAGCGGGGGGCGGCTGTTTTTT

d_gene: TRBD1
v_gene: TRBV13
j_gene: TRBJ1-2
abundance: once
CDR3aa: CASSLGQGGGGYTF
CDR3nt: TGTGCCAGCAGCTTGGGACAGGGCGGTGGTGGCTACACCTTC

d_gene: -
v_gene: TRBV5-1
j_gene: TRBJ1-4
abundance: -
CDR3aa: CASSPGVVEKLFF
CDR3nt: TGCGCCAGCAGCCCAGGGGTTGTCGAAAAACTGTTTTTT

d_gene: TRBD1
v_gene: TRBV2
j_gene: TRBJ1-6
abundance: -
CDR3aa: CAAGTEGGSPLHF
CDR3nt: TGTGCAGCTGGGACAGAGGGAGGATCACCCCTCCACTTT

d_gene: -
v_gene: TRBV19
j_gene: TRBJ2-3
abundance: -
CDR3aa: CASSISSDTQYF
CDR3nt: TGTGCCAGTAGTATTTCTTCAGATACGCAGTATTTT

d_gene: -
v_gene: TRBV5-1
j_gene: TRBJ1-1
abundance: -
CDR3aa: CASSLVTGNTEAFF
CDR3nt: TGCGCCAGCAGCTTGGTGACAGGTAACACTGAAGCTTTCTTT

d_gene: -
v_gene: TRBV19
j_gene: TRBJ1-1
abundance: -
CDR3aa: CASSSVRTQRARTEAFF
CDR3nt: TGTGCCAGTAGTTCAGTTCGGACTCAAAGGGCGAGAACTGAAGCTTTCTTT

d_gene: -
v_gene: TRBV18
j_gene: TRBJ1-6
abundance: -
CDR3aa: CASFTIMRDNSPLHF
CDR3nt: TGTGCCAGCTTCACCATAATGCGCGATAATTCACCCCTCCACTTT

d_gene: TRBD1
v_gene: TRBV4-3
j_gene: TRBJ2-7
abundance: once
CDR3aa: CASSFSGTGRGEQYF
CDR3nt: TGCGCCAGCAGCTTTTCCGGGACAGGGCGGGGGGAGCAGTACTTC

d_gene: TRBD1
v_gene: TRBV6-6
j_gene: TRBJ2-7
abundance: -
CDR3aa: CASSYSTGPASYEQYF
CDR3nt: TGTGCCAGCAGTTACTCGACAGGGCCCGCATCCTACGAGCAGTACTTC

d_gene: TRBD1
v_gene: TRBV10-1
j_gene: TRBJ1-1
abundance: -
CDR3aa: CASTRPGQGAITEAFF
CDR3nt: TGCGCCAGCACCCGCCCCGGACAGGGGGCGATCACTGAAGCTTTCTTT

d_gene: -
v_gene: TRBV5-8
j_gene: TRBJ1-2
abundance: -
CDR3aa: CASSPPLGDGKYGYTF
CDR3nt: TGTGCCAGCAGCCCCCCATTGGGAGACGGGAAATATGGCTACACCTTC

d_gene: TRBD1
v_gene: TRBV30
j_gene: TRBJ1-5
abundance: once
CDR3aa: CAWSNRGAGNQPQHF
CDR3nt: TGTGCCTGGAGTAACAGGGGGGCGGGCAATCAGCCCCAGCATTTT

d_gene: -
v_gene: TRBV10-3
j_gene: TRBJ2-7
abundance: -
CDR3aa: CAISGTTYEQYF
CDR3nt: TGTGCCATCAGTGGGACTACCTACGAGCAGTACTTC

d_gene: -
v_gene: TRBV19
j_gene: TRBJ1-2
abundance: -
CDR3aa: CASNQGGGYTF
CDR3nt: TGTGCCAGCAACCAGGGTGGCGGCTACACCTTC

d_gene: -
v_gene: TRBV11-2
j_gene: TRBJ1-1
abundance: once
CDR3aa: CASSLTPGYTEAFF
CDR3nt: TGTGCCAGCAGCTTAACTCCAGGGTACACTGAAGCTTTCTTT

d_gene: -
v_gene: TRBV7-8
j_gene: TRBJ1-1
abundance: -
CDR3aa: CASSHGQNTEAFF
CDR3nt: TGTGCCAGCAGCCACGGACAGAACACTGAAGCTTTCTTT

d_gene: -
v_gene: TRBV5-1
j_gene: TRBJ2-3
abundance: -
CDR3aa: CASSFRDSSTDTQYF
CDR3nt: TGCGCCAGCAGCTTTAGAGACAGCAGCACAGATACGCAGTATTTT

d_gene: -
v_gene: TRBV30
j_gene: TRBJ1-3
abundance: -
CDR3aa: CASLRRSSGAGNTIYF
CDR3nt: TGTGCCTCCCTACGCAGGTCGTCTGGCGCTGGAAACACCATATATTTT

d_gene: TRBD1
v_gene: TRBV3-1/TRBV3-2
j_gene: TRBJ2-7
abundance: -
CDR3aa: CASSPTGGIYEQYF
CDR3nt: TGTGCCAGCAGCCCTACAGGGGGCATTTACGAGCAGTACTTC

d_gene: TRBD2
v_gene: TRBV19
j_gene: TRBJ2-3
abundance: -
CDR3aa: CASSRQTPGLRTDTQYF
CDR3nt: TGTGCCAGTAGCCGACAGACCCCGGGACTACGCACAGATACGCAGTATTTT

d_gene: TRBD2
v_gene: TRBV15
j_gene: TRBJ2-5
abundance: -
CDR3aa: CATSKTSGVQETQYF
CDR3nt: TGTGCCACCAGCAAAACTAGCGGGGTACAAGAGACCCAGTACTTC

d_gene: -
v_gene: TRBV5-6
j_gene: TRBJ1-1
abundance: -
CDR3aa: CASSLRGTMNTEAFF
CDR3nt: TGTGCCAGCAGCTTGCGGGGTACCATGAACACTGAAGCTTTCTTT

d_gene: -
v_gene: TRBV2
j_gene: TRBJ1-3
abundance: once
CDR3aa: CASRPLGGISGNTIYF
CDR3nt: TGTGCCAGCAGACCCCTGGGGGGGATCTCTGGAAACACCATATATTTT

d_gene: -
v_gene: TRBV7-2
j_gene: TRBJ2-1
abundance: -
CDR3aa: CASSSVRDLHNEQFF
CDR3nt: TGTGCCAGCAGCTCTGTCCGGGACTTGCACAATGAGCAGTTCTTC

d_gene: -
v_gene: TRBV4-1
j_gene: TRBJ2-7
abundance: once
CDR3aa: CASSQGRGTVSYEQYF
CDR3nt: TGCGCCAGCAGCCAAGGACGGGGGACAGTATCCTACGAGCAGTACTTC

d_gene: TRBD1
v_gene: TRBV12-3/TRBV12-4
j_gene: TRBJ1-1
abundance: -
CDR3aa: CASSPRQGSQAFF
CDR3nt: TGTGCCAGCAGTCCTCGACAGGGGAGTCAAGCTTTCTTT

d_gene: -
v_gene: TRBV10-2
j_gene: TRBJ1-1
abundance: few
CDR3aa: CATKNNSPETEAFF
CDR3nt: TGCGCCACGAAAAACAACAGTCCAGAGACTGAAGCTTTCTTT

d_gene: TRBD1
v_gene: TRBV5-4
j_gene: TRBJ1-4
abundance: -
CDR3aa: CASSLTGTGHEKLFF
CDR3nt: TGTGCCAGCAGCTTGACTGGGACAGGGCATGAAAAACTGTTTTTT

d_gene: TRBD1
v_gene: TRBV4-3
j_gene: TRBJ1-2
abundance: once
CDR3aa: CASSQDVLGQGVLANYGYTF
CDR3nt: TGCGCCAGCAGCCAAGATGTCTTGGGCCAGGGGGTTCTAGCTAACTATGGCTACACCTTC

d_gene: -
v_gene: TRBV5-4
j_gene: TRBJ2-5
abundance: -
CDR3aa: CASSFGRRETQYF
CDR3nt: TGTGCCAGCAGCTTCGGTAGGCGGGAGACCCAGTACTTC

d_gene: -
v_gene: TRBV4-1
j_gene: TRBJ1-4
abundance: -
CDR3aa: CASSQGSRVQDEKLFF
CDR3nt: TGCGCCAGCAGCCAAGGGTCCAGGGTGCAGGATGAAAAACTGTTTTTT

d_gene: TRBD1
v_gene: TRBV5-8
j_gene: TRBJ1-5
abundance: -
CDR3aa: CASSLGQGWGQPQHF
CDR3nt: TGTGCCAGCAGCTTGGGACAGGGATGGGGTCAGCCCCAGCATTTT

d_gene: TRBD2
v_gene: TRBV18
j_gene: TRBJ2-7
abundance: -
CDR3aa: CASSPPGTSGGLTYEQYF
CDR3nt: TGTGCCAGCTCACCACCCGGGACTAGCGGGGGGCTGACCTACGAGCAGTACTTC

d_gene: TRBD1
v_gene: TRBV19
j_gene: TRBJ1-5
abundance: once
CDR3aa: CASSMIGTGELNQPQHF
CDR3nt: TGTGCCAGTAGTATGATCGGGACAGGGGAGCTCAATCAGCCCCAGCATTTT

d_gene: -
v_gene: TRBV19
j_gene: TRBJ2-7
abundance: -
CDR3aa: CASSIGSGATTYEQYF
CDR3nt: TGTGCCAGTAGTATAGGTTCAGGGGCGACAACCTACGAGCAGTACTTC